This paragraph reports one T cell receptor (beta chain). Its antigen is unidentified. The junction shows a germline mismatch at one end, possibly a read error. This sample stems from a study of regulatory T cells in long-lasting Graves disease. Germline CDR1 and CDR2: SGHAT and FQNNGV. This CDR3 is built from 17 residues. Time point reported: persistent/refractory GD, antithyroid drugs over 5 years with positive TRAb. The TCR library was made from RNA extracted from PBMCs. Clinicians diagnosed Graves' disease using American Thyroid Association guidelines. Patients came from an endocrinology department in Xi'an, China. Building the TCR beta libraries relied on iRepertoire HTBI primers, and CDR3 regions underwent Arm-PCR. TCRdb independently ran MiXCR on the multiplex PCR reads; one entry per CDR3 protein. The table lists 650,000 to 700,000 distinct CDR3 sequences, around 32% of them singletons. Broader study findings: Accuracy might have suffered from few samples. There were preferences for TRBV28, TRBJ1-2 and TRBJ2-5 in persistent disease.

This clonotype originated in a female donor with Graves disease. Specimen: peripheral blood mononuclear cells (PBMCs), collected when the disease was refractory, from a patient treated with antithyroid drugs. The rearrangement links TRBV11-2 to TRBJ2-1; 9 positions match TRBD2. In DNA, the CDR3 is TGTGCCATCAGCTTGGCGGCCGGCGGGAGGGCTTACAATGAGCAGTTCTTC. Translating gives CAISLAAGGRAYNEQFF. Complete variable domain (other parts from reference TRBV11-2 and TRBJ2-1): EAGVAQSPRYKIIEKRQSVAFWCNPISGHATLYWYQQILGQGPKLLIQFQNNGVVDDSQLPKDRFSAERLKGVDSTLKIQPAKLEDSAVYLCAISLAAGGRAYNEQFFGPGTRLTVL.